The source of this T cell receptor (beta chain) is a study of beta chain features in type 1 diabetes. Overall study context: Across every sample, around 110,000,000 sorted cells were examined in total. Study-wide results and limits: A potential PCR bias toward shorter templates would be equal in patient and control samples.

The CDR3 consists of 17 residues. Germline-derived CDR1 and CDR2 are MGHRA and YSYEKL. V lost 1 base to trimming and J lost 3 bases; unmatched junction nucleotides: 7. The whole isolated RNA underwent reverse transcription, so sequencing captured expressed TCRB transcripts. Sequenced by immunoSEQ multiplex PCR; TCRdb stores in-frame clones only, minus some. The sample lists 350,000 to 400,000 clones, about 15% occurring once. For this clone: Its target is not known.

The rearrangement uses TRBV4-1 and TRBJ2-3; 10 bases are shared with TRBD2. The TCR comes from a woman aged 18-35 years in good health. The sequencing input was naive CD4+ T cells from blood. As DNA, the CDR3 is TGCGCCAGCAGCCAAGCGGCGCTAGCGGGAGTAACAGATACGCAGTATTTT. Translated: CASSQAALAGVTDTQYF.